A single sample is the source of the 28 T cell receptor beta chains below, sequenced in a study of Tregs in tolerant kidney transplant recipients. These receptors' targets are unknown. The data were produced by immunoSEQ multiplex PCR, yet TCRdb's version contains in-frame clones alone and is incomplete. The repertoire holds about 1,500 clones, with around 87% as singletons. Sequenced material: CD4+ T cells from blood cultured with allogeneic cells. The receptors derive from a human donor in good health.

The rearrangement joins TRBV5-1 to TRBJ1-4; no reliable D call. V was shortened by 4 bases and J by 2 bases, with 18 bases between the two germline ends. Germline loops: CDR1 SGHRS, CDR2 YFSETQ. The CDR3 runs to 17 residues. The CDR3 nucleotides read TGCGCCAGCAGCGAAAATACCCAAGGCTGGACTAATGAAAAACTGTTTTTT. Translated, it gives CASSENTQGWTNEKLFF.

V and J are TRBV18 and TRBJ2-1; 8 positions agree with TRBD1. The CDR3 has 16 residues. Germline loops: CDR1 KGHSH, CDR2 LQKENI. Unmatched junction bases numbered 4, after V lost 1 base and J lost 2 bases. CDR3 residues: CASSPRSGGTYNEQFF. The CDR3 nucleotides are TGTGCCAGCTCACCACGGTCAGGGGGCACCTACAATGAGCAGTTCTTC.

This sequence joins TRBV5-1 and TRBJ2-7; the match to TRBD2 covers 16 bases. V was pared by 2 bases and J by 5 bases, with 4 bases of the junction left unmatched. The V gene's germline CDR1 is SGHRS and CDR2 YFSETQ. This CDR3 has 16 residues. CDR3 bases: TGCGCCAGCAGCTTAGGGACTAGCGGGAGGGTAGACGAGCAGTACTTC. Residues: CASSLGTSGRVDEQYF.

CDR3 sequence (DNA): TGTGCCAGCAGTGGAGGGGGGGTTTATAATTCACCCCTCCACTTT. Its protein product is CASSGGGVYNSPLHF. The chain links TRBV9 to TRBJ1-6, with D perhaps matching TRBD1 (6 bases). Between the trimmed V and J ends, which lost 5 bases and 4 bases, there was a span of 13 bases. The germline gives CDR1 SGDLS, CDR2 YYNGEE. This CDR3 has 15 amino acids.

This clone was seen a single time. This chain links TRBV2 with TRBJ1-6; 7 bases align to TRBD1. The V gene's germline CDR1 is SNHLY and CDR2 FYNNEI. This CDR3 spans 12 amino acids. V lost 6 bases, J lost 10 bases, and 3 bases stayed unmatched. The CDR3, as DNA: TGTGCCAGCAGGTTACAGGGGTCACCCCTCCACTTT. It yields the protein CASRLQGSPLHF. Looking up the rest from reference TRBV2 and TRBJ1-6 gives the full variable domain: EPEVTQTPSHQVTQMGQEVILRCVPISNHLYFYWYRQILGQKVEFLVSFYNNEISEKSEIFDDQFSVERPDGSNFTLKIRSTKLEDSAMYFCASRLQGSPLHFGNGTRLTVT.

This chain joins TRBV7-6 and TRBJ1-1; D not resolved. The germline gives CDR1 SGHVS, CDR2 FNYEAQ. The CDR3 is 13 amino acids. The V end was cut by 5 bases, the J end by 3 bases, with 10 bases between. Here the CDR3 DNA reads TGTGCCAGCAGCAGCCAGAGGGACACTGAAGCTTTCTTT. It encodes CASSSQRDTEAFF. The variable domain in full, with the rest retrieved from reference TRBV7-6 and TRBJ1-1, is GAGVSQSPRYKVTKRGQDVALRCDPISGHVSLYWYRQALGQGPEFLTYFNYEAQQDKSGLPNDRFSAERPEGSISTLTIQRTEQRDSAMYRCASSSQRDTEAFFGQGTRLTVV.

V gene TRBV5-1 combines with J gene TRBJ1-3; the D is unclear. The V and J ends lost 1 base and 0 bases respectively, with 8 bases between them. Per germline, CDR1 SGHRS and CDR2 YFSETQ. The CDR3 spans 15 residues. In DNA form, the CDR3 reads TGCGCCAGCAGCTTGTTATCGAACTCTGGAAACACCATATATTTT. Its translation is CASSLLSNSGNTIYF.

The CDR3 sequence is CASSPTSDNQPQHF. CDR3 bases: TGTGCCAGCAGCCCGACGTCGGACAATCAGCCCCAGCATTTT. The J gene is TRBJ1-5, the V gene TRBV7-9, with D unresolved. This CDR3 contains 14 residues. The germline V gene encodes CDR1 SEHNR and CDR2 FQNEAQ (reference sequence). Trimming shortened V by 5 bases and J by 3 bases, and 11 bases separated the two germline ends.

The J gene is TRBJ1-1, the V gene TRBV10-1; 9 nucleotides align to TRBD1. The CDR3 is 15 residues long. The V gene end was trimmed by 4 bases and the J gene end by 4 bases; junction bases not matched to a gene: 7. Germline values: CDR1 WNHNN, CDR2 SYGVQD (reference sequence). The CDR3 nucleotides are TGCGCCAGCAGTGCCGGACAGGGGATCAGCACTGAAGCTTTCTTT. Protein: CASSAGQGISTEAFF.

This clone has just one count. The chain carries TRBV7-3 and TRBJ2-2; no clear D. This CDR3 contains 14 residues. Deletions cut 1 base from V and 0 bases from J, with 3 bases between. The V gene's germline CDR1 is SGHTA and CDR2 FQGTGA. CDR3 residues: CASSLIANTGELFF. In DNA form, the CDR3 reads TGTGCCAGCAGCTTAATTGCGAACACCGGGGAGCTGTTTTTT. The full variable domain, its missing parts supplied by reference TRBV7-3 and TRBJ2-2, is GAGVSQTPSNKVTEKGKYVELRCDPISGHTALYWYRQSLGQGPEFLIYFQGTGAADDSGLPNDRFFAVRPEGSVSTLKIQRTERGDSAVYLCASSLIANTGELFFGEGSRLTVL.

To note about this clone: One junction end disagrees with the germline gene, perhaps due to a read error. The chain couples TRBV9 to TRBJ2-7; TRBD2 agrees at 14 bases. CDR1 and CDR2 (germline): SGDLS, YYNGEE. The CDR3 contains 14 residues. The CDR3 DNA is TGTGCCAGCAGCGCTACGCGGACTAGCGGGGGGATGAACTTC. Its protein is CASSATRTSGGMNF. Drawing the rest from reference TRBV9 and TRBJ2-7, the complete variable domain is DSGVTQTPKHLITATGQRVTLRCSPRSGDLSVYWYQQSLDQGLQFLIQYYNGEERAKGNILERFSAQQFPDLHSELNLSSLELGDSALYFCASSATRTSGGMNFGPGTRLTVT.

This chain uses TRBV7-3 with TRBJ1-6; a possible D gene is TRBD1 (6 bases). Per the germline V gene, CDR1 is SGHTA and CDR2 is FQGTGA. The V end lost 2 bases, the J end lost 7 bases, and 12 bases lay between the germline ends. The length of the CDR3 is 15 residues. The CDR3 DNA sequence: TGTGCCAGCAGCTTACTTGGGGGGGGCAATTCACCCCTCCACTTT. This gives the protein CASSLLGGGNSPLHF.

The chain employs TRBV29-1 and TRBJ1-4; D gene uncertain. CDR1 SQVTM and CDR2 ANQGSEA come from the germline V gene. This CDR3 contains 14 residues. Trimming took 4 bases from V and 1 from J, leaving 10 bases between them. The CDR3 nucleotides are TGCAGCGTTGGATACCCAGGAACTAATGAAAAACTGTTTTTT. It is translated as CSVGYPGTNEKLFF. The entire variable domain, with the rest obtained from reference TRBV29-1 and TRBJ1-4, is as follows: SAVISQKPSRDICQRGTSLTIQCQVDSQVTMMFWYRQQPGQSLTLIATANQGSEATYESGFVIDKFPISRPNLTFSTLTVSNMSPEDSSIYLCSVGYPGTNEKLFFGSGTQLSVL.

The CDR3 here is CASSYSSGIGNEQFF. CDR3 sequence (DNA): TGTGCCAGCAGTTACTCTAGCGGGATTGGGAATGAGCAGTTCTTC. J is TRBJ2-1 and V is TRBV6-5, with 8 bases identical to TRBD2. V dropped 0 bases and J dropped 7; count of bases not matched to a gene: 5. This CDR3 is built from 15 residues. Germline CDR1 and CDR2: MNHEY and SVGAGI.

The gene calls are TRBV19 and TRBJ1-1; D gene ambiguous. V shed 3 bases and J shed 3 bases, with 8 bases lying between them. The CDR3 runs 13 residues. From germline, CDR1 is LNHDA and CDR2 SQIVND (reference sequence). The CDR3 bases are TGTGCCAGTAGTATTCTTGGGCACACTGAAGCTTTCTTT. Encoded protein: CASSILGHTEAFF.

The chain couples TRBV5-1 to TRBJ2-3, with TRBD1 matching over 10 bases. Trimming took 4 bases from V and 4 from J; bases not matched to a gene: 9. The CDR3 length is 16 residues. Germline CDR1 SGHRS, CDR2 YFSETQ. In DNA form, the CDR3 reads TGCGCCAGCAGCCCCCGGACAGGGGGGGTCCCAGATACGCAGTATTTT. Translated, it gives CASSPRTGGVPDTQYF.

J is TRBJ1-5 and V is TRBV7-9; no reliable D call. The germline V gene encodes CDR1 SEHNR and CDR2 FQNEAQ (reference sequence). This CDR3 region has 15 residues. V lost 1 base and J 2 bases, leaving 9 bases between the germline ends. DNA of the CDR3: TGTGCCAGCAGCTTAGAAGGGAACCGCAATCAGCCCCAGCATTTT. Translation: CASSLEGNRNQPQHF.

The chain combines TRBV7-9 with TRBJ1-6; 9 bases are a match to TRBD1. This CDR3 has 15 amino acids. The germline gives CDR1 SEHNR, CDR2 FQNEAQ (reference sequence). The trim removed 2 bases at V and 10 bases at J, leaving 6 bases unmatched. Here the CDR3 DNA reads TGTGCCAGCAGCTTAACCGGGACAGGGCCCTCACCCCTCCACTTT. Amino acids: CASSLTGTGPSPLHF.

This chain links TRBV29-1 with TRBJ2-7; D might be TRBD1 (5 bases). The CDR3 is 13 residues long. Germline CDR1 SQVTM, CDR2 ANQGSEA. V dropped 4 bases and J dropped 0 bases, with 10 bases sitting between them. The CDR3 loop reads CSVGGRASYEQYF. The CDR3 DNA sequence: TGCAGCGTTGGCGGCAGGGCCTCCTACGAGCAGTACTTC.

The V and J genes are TRBV7-9 and TRBJ1-2; D is perhaps TRBD1 (5 bases). Trimming removed 0 bases at V and 2 bases at J, with 7 bases between. The CDR3 spans 14 residues. Per the germline V gene, CDR1 is SEHNR and CDR2 is FQNEAQ (reference sequence). In nucleotides, the CDR3 is TGTGCCAGCAGCTTAGCGGGGGTGAACTATGGCTACACCTTC. Translating it yields CASSLAGVNYGYTF. Complete variable domain (other parts from reference TRBV7-9 and TRBJ1-2): DTGVSQNPRHKITKRGQNVTFRCDPISEHNRLYWYRQTLGQGPEFLTYFQNEAQLEKSRLLSDRFSAERPKGSFSTLEIQRTEQGDSAMYLCASSLAGVNYGYTFGSGTRLTVV.

The gene calls are TRBV13 and TRBJ2-5, with 12 bases identical to TRBD2. There are 17 residues in the CDR3. V lost 5 bases to trimming and J lost 0 bases; unmatched junction nucleotides: 7. The V gene's germline CDR1 is PRHDT and CDR2 FYEKMQ (reference sequence). The CDR3 region is CASSHGLAGRYQETQYF. The CDR3 DNA sequence: TGTGCCAGCAGCCATGGACTAGCGGGGAGGTACCAAGAGACCCAGTACTTC. Variable domain in full (rest from reference TRBV13 and TRBJ2-5): AAGVIQSPRHLIKEKRETATLKCYPIPRHDTVYWYQQGPGQDPQFLISFYEKMQSDKGSIPDRFSAQQFSDYHSELNMSSLELGDSALYFCASSHGLAGRYQETQYFGPGTRLLVL.

V and J are TRBV15 and TRBJ2-5; D may correspond to TRBD1 or TRBD2 (5 bases each). With 0 bases removed from V and 11 bases from J, the gap between germline ends came to 13 bases. The CDR3 length is 13 residues. The germline CDR1 and CDR2 sequences are LNHNV and YYDKDF (reference sequence). The CDR3 protein is CATSRERTRGQYF. In nucleotides, the CDR3 is TGTGCCACCAGCAGAGAAAGAACGAGGGGTCAGTACTTC.

This rearrangement joins TRBV30 to TRBJ1-6; no reliable D call. V was shortened by 2 bases and J by 13 bases, with 15 bases between the two germline ends. Germline V gene sequence: CDR1 GTSNPN, CDR2 SVGIG (reference sequence). The CDR3 has 13 residues. Written as DNA, the CDR3 is TGTGCCTGGAGTCTTAAGACCACGACGCCCCTCCACTTT. Its translation: CAWSLKTTTPLHF.

The rearrangement uses TRBV18 and TRBJ2-7; TRBD1 matches at 8 bases. This CDR3 comprises 15 residues. Losses at the gene ends were 3 bases for V and 1 base for J; bases not matched to a gene: 5. Germline-derived CDR1 and CDR2 are KGHSH and LQKENI. The CDR3 region has the DNA TGTGCCAGCTCACCGCGAGGGACAGGTTCCTACGAGCAGTACTTC. This encodes CASSPRGTGSYEQYF.

The gene calls are TRBV11-3 and TRBJ2-3, with D perhaps TRBD1 (6 bases). This CDR3 spans 15 amino acids. Germline V gene sequence: CDR1 SGHNT, CDR2 YENEEA. The V gene lost 1 base and the J gene lost 8 bases, with 16 bases spanning the gap. The CDR3 protein is CASSLVGQGTSTQYF. For the CDR3, the DNA is TGTGCCAGCAGCTTAGTTGGCCAGGGGACCTCTACGCAGTATTTT. Filled out from reference TRBV11-3 and TRBJ2-3, the complete variable domain reads EAGVVQSPRYKIIEKKQPVAFWCNPISGHNTLYWYLQNLGQGPELLIRYENEEAVDDSQLPKDRFSAERLKGVDSTLKIQPAELGDSAVYLCASSLVGQGTSTQYFGPGTRLTVL.

The V and J genes are TRBV11-3 and TRBJ2-1, with 11 nucleotides matching TRBD1. The junction had 4 bases not matched to a gene; V was cut back by 8 bases and J by 7 bases. CDR3 length: 13 amino acids. Germline V gives CDR1 SGHNT, CDR2 YENEEA. CDR3 sequence: CASRGTGGNEQFF. The CDR3 nucleotides read TGTGCCAGCCGGGGGACAGGGGGGAATGAGCAGTTCTTC. The variable domain in full, completed from reference TRBV11-3 and TRBJ2-1, reads EAGVVQSPRYKIIEKKQPVAFWCNPISGHNTLYWYLQNLGQGPELLIRYENEEAVDDSQLPKDRFSAERLKGVDSTLKIQPAELGDSAVYLCASRGTGGNEQFFGPGTRLTVL.

The chain uses TRBV7-9 and TRBJ2-7, with D perhaps matching TRBD1 (5 bases). The germline V gene encodes CDR1 SEHNR and CDR2 FQNEAQ (reference sequence). V was trimmed by 2 bases and J by 3 bases, leaving 8 bases between them. CDR3 length: 13 amino acids. CDR3 protein: CASSLQTVYEQYF. The DNA of the CDR3 is TGTGCCAGCAGCTTACAGACAGTCTACGAGCAGTACTTC.

This chain links TRBV14 with TRBJ1-6, with a possible D match to TRBD1 (6 bases). Germline V CDR1 and CDR2: SGHDN, FVKESK. The CDR3 runs 16 residues. The V end lost 1 base, the J end lost 4 bases, and 11 bases lay between the germline ends. The CDR3: CASSQVGGPYNSPLHF. The CDR3 DNA follows: TGTGCCAGCAGCCAAGTCGGGGGCCCGTATAATTCACCCCTCCACTTT.